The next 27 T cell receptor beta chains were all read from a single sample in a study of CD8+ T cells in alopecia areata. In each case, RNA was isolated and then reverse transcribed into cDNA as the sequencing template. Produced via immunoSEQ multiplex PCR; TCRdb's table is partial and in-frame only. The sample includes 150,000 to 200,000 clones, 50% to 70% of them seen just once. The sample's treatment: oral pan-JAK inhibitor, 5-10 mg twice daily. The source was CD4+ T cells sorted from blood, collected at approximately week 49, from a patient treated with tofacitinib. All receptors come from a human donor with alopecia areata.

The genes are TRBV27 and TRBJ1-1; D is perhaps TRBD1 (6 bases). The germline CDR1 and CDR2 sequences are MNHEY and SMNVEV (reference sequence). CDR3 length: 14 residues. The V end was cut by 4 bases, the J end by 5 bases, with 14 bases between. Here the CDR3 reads CASSSLRGLTEAFF. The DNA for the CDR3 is TGTGCCAGCAGTTCCCTCCGGGGGCTGACTGAAGCTTTCTTT.

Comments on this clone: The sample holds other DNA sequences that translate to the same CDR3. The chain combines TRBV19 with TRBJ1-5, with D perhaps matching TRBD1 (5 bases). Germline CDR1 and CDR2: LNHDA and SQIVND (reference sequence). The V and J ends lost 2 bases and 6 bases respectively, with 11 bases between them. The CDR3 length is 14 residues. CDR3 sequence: CASSIRQGGQPQHF. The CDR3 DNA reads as TGTGCCAGTAGTATACGTCAGGGTGGTCAGCCCCAGCATTTT.

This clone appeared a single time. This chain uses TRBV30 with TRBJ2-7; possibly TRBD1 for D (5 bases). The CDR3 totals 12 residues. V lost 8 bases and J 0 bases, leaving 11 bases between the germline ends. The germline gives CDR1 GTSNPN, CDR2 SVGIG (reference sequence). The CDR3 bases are TGTGCCCGAGGACATGCCTCCTACGAGCAGTACTTC. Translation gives CARGHASYEQYF.

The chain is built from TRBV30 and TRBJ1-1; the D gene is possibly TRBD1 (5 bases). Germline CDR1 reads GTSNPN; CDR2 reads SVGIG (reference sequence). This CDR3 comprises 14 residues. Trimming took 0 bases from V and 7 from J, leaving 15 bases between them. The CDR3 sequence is CAWSVGTFGNEAFF. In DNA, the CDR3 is TGTGCCTGGAGTGTTGGGACGTTTGGGAATGAAGCTTTCTTT.

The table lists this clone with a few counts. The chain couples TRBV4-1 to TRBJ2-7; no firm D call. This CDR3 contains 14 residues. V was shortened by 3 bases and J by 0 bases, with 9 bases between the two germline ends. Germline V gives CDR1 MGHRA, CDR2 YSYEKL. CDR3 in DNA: TGCGCCAGCAGCCAGAGGATATTCTCCTACGAGCAGTACTTC. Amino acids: CASSQRIFSYEQYF.

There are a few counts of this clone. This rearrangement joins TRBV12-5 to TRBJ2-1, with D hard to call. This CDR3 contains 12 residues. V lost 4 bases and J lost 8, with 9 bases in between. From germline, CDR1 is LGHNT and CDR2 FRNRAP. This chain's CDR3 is CASGSVMYEQFF. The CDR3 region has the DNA TGTGCTAGTGGTTCCGTCATGTATGAGCAGTTCTTC.

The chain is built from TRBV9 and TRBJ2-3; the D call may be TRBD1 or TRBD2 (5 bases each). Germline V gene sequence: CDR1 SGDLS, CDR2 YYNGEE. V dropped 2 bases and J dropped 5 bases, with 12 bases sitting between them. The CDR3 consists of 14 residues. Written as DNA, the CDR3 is TGTGCCAGCAGCGTTGAGGGCCAGGGAGATACGCAGTATTTT. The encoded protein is CASSVEGQGDTQYF. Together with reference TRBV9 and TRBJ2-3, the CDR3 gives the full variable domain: DSGVTQTPKHLITATGQRVTLRCSPRSGDLSVYWYQQSLDQGLQFLIQYYNGEERAKGNILERFSAQQFPDLHSELNLSSLELGDSALYFCASSVEGQGDTQYFGPGTRLTVL.

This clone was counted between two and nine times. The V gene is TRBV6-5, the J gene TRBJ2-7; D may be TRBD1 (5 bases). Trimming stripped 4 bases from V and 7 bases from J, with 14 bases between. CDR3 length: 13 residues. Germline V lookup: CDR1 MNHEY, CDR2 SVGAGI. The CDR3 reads CASSSQTDSEQYF. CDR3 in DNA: TGTGCCAGCAGTTCCCAAACTGACAGTGAGCAGTACTTC.

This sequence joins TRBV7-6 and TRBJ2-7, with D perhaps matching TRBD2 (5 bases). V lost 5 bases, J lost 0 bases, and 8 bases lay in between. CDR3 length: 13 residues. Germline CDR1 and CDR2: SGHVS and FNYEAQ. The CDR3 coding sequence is TGTGCCAGCAGCGCGGGCAACTCCTACGAGCAGTACTTC. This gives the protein CASSAGNSYEQYF.

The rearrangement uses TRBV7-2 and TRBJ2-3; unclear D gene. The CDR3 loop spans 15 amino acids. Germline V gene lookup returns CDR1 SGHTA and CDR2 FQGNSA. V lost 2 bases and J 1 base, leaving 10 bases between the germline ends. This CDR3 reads CASSLMTSRTDTQYF. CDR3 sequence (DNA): TGTGCCAGCAGCTTAATGACATCCCGCACAGATACGCAGTATTTT.

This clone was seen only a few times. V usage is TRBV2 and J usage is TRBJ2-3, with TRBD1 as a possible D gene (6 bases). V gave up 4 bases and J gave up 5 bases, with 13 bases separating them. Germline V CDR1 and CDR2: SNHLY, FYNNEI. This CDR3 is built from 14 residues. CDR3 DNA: TGTGCCAGCAGTGCCAGGGGCGCGGAAGATACGCAGTATTTT. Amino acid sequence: CASSARGAEDTQYF.

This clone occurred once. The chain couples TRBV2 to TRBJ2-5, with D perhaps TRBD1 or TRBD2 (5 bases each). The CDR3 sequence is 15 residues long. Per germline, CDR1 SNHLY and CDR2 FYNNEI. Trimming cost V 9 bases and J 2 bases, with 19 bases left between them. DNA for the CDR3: TGTGCCAGTTCCGGGACCCGCTCGGTACAAGAGACCCAGTACTTC. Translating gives CASSGTRSVQETQYF.

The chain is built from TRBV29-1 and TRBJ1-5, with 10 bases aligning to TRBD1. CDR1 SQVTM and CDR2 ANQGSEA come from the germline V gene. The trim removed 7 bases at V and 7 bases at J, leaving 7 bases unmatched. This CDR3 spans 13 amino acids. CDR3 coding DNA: TGCAGCGCAAGACAGGGGGCTGGGCAGCCCCAGCATTTT. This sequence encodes CSARQGAGQPQHF.

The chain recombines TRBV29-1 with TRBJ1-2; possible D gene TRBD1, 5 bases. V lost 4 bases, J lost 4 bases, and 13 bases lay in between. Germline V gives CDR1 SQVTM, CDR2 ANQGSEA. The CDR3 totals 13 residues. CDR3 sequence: CSVAGDLGYGYTF. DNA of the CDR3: TGCAGCGTTGCCGGGGACTTAGGCTATGGCTACACCTTC.

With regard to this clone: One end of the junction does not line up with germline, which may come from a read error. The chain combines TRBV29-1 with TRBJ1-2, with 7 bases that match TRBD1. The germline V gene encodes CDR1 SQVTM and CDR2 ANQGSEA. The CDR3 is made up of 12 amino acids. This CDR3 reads CGVGRDSHFYTF. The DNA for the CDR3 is TGCGGCGTAGGTCGGGACAGCCATTTCTACACCTTC.

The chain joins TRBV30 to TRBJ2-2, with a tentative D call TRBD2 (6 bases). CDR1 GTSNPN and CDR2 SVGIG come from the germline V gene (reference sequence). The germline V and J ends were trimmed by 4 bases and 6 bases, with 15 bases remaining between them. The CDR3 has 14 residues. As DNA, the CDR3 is TGTGCCTGGAAAGGGGTAGCGGTGGCCGGGGAGCTGTTTTTT. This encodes CAWKGVAVAGELFF.

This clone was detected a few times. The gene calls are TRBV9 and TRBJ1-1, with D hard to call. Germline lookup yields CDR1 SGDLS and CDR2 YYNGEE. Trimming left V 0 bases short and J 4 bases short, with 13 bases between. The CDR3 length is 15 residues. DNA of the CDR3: TGTGCCAGCAGCGTAGAATTGAGGAAGAGCACTGAAGCTTTCTTT. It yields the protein CASSVELRKSTEAFF. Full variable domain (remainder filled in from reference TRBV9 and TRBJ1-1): DSGVTQTPKHLITATGQRVTLRCSPRSGDLSVYWYQQSLDQGLQFLIQYYNGEERAKGNILERFSAQQFPDLHSELNLSSLELGDSALYFCASSVELRKSTEAFFGQGTRLTVV.

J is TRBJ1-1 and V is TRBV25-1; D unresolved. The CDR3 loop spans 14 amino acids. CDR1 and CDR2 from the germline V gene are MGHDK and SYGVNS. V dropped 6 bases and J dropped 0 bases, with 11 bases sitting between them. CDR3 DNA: TGTGCCAGCAGGCAGAGGGAGATGAACACTGAAGCTTTCTTT. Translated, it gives CASRQREMNTEAFF.

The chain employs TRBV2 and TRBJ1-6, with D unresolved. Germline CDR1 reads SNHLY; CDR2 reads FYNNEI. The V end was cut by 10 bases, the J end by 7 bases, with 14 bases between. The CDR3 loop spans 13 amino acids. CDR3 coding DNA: TGTGCCACTCGGACGGAGCCGAATTCACCCCTCCACTTT. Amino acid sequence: CATRTEPNSPLHF.

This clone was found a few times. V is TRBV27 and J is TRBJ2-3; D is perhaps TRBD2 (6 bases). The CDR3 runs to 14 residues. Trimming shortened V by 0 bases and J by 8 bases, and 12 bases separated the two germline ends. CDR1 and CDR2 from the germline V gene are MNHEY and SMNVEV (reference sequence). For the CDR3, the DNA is TGTGCCAGCAGTTTATCGGGGGGTCAGGGTACGCAGTATTTT. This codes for CASSLSGGQGTQYF.

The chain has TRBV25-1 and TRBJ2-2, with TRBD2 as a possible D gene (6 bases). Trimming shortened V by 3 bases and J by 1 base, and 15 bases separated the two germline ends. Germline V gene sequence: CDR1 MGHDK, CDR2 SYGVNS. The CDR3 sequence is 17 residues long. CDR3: CASSDRGRGLNTGELFF. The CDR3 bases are TGTGCCAGCAGTGACAGAGGGCGGGGCTTGAACACCGGGGAGCTGTTTTTT. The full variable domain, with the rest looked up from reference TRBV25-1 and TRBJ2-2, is EADIYQTPRYLVIGTGKKITLECSQTMGHDKMYWYQQDPGMELHLIHYSYGVNSTEKGDLSSESTVSRIRTEHFPLTLESARPSHTSQYLCASSDRGRGLNTGELFFGEGSRLTVL.

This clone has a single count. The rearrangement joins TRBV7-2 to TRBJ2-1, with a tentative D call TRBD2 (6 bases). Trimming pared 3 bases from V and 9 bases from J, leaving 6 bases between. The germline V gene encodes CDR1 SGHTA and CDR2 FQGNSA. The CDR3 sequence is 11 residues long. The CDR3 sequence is CASSFGGEQFF. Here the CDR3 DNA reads TGTGCCAGCAGCTTCGGGGGTGAGCAGTTCTTC.

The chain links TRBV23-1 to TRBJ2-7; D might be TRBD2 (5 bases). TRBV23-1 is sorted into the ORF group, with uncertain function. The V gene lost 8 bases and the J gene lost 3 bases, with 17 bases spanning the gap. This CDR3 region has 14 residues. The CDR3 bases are TGCGCCAGCGGCCCCCGGCGGGCCTTCTACGAGCAGTACTTC. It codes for CASGPRRAFYEQYF.

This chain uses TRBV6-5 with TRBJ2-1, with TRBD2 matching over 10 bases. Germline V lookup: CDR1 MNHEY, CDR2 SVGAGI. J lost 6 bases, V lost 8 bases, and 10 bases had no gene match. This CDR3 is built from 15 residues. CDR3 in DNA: TGTGCCAGCGGGTCCGGGACTAGCGTTCCCAATGAGCAGTTCTTC. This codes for CASGSGTSVPNEQFF.

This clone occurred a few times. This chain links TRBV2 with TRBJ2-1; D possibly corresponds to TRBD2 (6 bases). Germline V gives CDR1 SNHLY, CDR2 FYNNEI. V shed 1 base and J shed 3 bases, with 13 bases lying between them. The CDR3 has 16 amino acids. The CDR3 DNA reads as TGTGCCAGCAGTGAAGAAGTAGCGGCACTCTACAATGAGCAGTTCTTC. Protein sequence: CASSEEVAALYNEQFF.

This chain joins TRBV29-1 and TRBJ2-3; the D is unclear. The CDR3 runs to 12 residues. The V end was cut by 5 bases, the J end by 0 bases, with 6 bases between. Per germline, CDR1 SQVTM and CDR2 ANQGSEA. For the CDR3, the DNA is TGCAGCGTTAAAGTAAGCACAGATACGCAGTATTTT. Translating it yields CSVKVSTDTQYF.

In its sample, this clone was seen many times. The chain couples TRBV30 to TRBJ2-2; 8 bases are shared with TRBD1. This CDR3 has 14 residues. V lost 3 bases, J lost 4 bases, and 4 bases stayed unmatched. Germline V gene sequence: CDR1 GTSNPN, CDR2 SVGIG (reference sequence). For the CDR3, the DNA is TGTGCCTGGAGCAGGGGGCGCGGCACCGGGGAGCTGTTTTTT. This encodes CAWSRGRGTGELFF.